This T cell receptor (beta chain) was obtained from a study of blood T cell repertoires in COVID-19. Study overall: Samples representing acute and convalescent COVID-19 were sourced from the United States, Italy and Spain.

Source study methods: Reference gene primer amplification gave nucleated cell count estimates. The repertoire was sequenced with immunoSEQ multiplex PCR; TCRdb's copy has only in-frame clones and lacks some. Clone size and V and J calls were adopted from that table, with D and trimming inferred from the DNA. This table has about 87,000 clones, over 80% appearing once. The germline gives CDR1 LNHDA, CDR2 SQIVND (reference sequence). The ends lost 3 bases at V and 7 bases at J; junction bases unmatched: 10. The CDR3 extends over 16 amino acids. The chain combines TRBV19 with TRBJ2-1, with 9 bases identical to TRBD1. Sequences were obtained from peripheral blood. This receptor was obtained from a woman aged 70 to 79 with acute or convalescent COVID-19. The DNA of the CDR3 is TGTGCCAGTAGTATGGGGTCAGGGACAGGGATGAATGAGCAGTTCTTC. It specifies CASSMGSGTGMNEQFF.